Here is one TCR beta chain with its context. The antigen remains undetermined. Sequenced material consisted of expressed TCRB transcripts (all of the isolated RNA was reverse transcribed). Mean read depth for naive, central memory and regulatory T cell samples was a few million reads. The repertoire was sequenced with immunoSEQ multiplex PCR; TCRdb's copy has only in-frame clones and lacks some. The table includes 970,000 or so clones, 15% to 20% detected once. The entry originates in a study of beta chain features in type 1 diabetes. Study results and caveats: Researchers report that Type 1 diabetes patients had moderately but significantly shorter TCRB CDR3s across all four CD4+ subsets.

Only one heparinised blood draw was taken per donor, and its volume averaged around 110 mL. CD4+ naive, central memory, regulatory and stem cell-like memory cells were sorted via CD45RO/CCR7/CD25/CD127/CD95/CD27. The sequenced sample was naive CD4+ T cells from blood. This TCR came from a young woman in good health.

The CDR3 bases are TGTGCCAGCAGTGAGGCCCCGTCCAACACCGGGGAGCTGTTTTTT. Its protein product is CASSEAPSNTGELFF. This chain joins TRBV2 and TRBJ2-2; no clear D. Germline V gene data show CDR1 as SNHLY and CDR2 as FYNNEI. This CDR3 spans 15 amino acids. V lost 3 bases to trimming and J lost 2 bases, with 10 bases between them. Full variable domain (missing parts from reference TRBV2 and TRBJ2-2): EPEVTQTPSHQVTQMGQEVILRCVPISNHLYFYWYRQILGQKVEFLVSFYNNEISEKSEIFDDQFSVERPDGSNFTLKIRSTKLEDSAMYFCASSEAPSNTGELFFGEGSRLTVL.